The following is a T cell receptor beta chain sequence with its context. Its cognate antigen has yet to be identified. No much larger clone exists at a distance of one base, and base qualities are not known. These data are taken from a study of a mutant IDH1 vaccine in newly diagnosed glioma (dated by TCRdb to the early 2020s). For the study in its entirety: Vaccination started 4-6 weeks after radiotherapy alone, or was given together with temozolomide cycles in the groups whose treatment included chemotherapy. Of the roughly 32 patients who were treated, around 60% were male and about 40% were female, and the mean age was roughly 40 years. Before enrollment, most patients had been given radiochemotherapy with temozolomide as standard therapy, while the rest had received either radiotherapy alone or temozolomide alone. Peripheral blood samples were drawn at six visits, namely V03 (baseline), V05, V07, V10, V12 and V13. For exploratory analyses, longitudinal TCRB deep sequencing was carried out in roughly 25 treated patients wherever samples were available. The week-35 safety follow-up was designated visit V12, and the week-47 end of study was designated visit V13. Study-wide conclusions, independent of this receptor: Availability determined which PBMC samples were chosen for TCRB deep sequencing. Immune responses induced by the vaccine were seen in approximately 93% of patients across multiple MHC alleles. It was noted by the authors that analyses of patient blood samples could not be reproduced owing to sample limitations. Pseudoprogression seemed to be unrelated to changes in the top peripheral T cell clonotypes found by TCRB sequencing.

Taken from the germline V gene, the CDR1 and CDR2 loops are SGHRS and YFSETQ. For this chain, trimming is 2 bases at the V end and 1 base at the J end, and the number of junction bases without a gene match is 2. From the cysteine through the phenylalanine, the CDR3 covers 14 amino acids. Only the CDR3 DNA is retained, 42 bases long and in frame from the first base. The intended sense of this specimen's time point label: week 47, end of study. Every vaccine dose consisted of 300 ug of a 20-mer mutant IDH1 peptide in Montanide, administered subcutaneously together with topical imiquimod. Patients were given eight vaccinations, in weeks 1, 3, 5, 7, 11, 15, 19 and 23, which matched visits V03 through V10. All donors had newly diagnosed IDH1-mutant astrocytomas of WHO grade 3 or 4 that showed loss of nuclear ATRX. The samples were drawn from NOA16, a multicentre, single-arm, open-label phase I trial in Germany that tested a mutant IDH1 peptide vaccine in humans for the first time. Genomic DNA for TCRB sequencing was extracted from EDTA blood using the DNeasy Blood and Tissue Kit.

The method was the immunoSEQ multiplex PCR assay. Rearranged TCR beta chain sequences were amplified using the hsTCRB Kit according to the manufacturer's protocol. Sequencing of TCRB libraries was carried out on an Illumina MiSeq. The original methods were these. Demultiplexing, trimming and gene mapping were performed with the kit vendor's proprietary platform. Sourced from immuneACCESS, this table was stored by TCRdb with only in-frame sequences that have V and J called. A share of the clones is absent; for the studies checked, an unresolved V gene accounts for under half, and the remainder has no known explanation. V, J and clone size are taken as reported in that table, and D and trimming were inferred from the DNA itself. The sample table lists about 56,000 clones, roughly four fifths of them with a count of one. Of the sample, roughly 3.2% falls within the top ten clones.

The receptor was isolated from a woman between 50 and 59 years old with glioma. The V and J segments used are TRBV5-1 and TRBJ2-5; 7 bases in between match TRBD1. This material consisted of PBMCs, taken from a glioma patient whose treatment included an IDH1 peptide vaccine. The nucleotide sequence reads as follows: TGCGCCAGCAGCTTTGACAGGGCCCAAGAGACCCAGTACTTC. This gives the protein CASSFDRAQETQYF.